This T cell receptor beta chain was captured in a study of T cells in localized non-small cell lung cancer. General observations from the study: When the top 100 tumor clones were examined, a median approximately 59 of them also appeared in the adjacent lung, which was paired and uninvolved. Tumor showed lower T cell clonality than uninvolved adjacent lung, where it was highest.

Assay: immunoSEQ multiplex PCR; the TCRdb copy retains only in-frame clones and omits some. The profile shows tens of thousands of clones, 75% to 90% of them singletons. With respect to this clone: Its antigen is not identified.

Germline lookup yields CDR1 MNHEY and CDR2 SVGAGI. There are 13 residues in the CDR3. Trimming left V 2 bases short and J 6 bases short, with 9 bases between. The chain links TRBV6-5 to TRBJ2-3; no definite D call. Sample: peripheral blood, taken before any cancer treatment. The receptor was derived from a male donor at least 60 years old with stage III squamous cell lung carcinoma. As DNA, the CDR3 is TGTGCCAGCAGTTACGGGGTTGGGGATACGCAGTATTTT. Translation gives CASSYGVGDTQYF.